This TCR beta chain is from a study of vaccination and CD4 T cells after COVID-19. This CDR3 region has 13 residues. With V trimmed by 7 bases and J by 4 bases, 6 bases remained unmatched. The germline gives CDR1 MDHEN, CDR2 SYDVKM. The treatment denotes: roughly ten-day PBMC culture with coronavirus spike peptide pools or control peptides (ViraFEST assay). A half-volume replacement of the medium with fresh IL-2 medium was performed on days 3 and 7. With the Oncomine TCR Beta short-read assay, DNA from cultured CD4+ T cells was sequenced. TCRdb passed the PCR reads through MiXCR, listing each CDR3 protein once. This table has 20,000 to 25,000 distinct CDR3 sequences, under 80% appearing once. With respect to this clonotype: Its antigen is currently unknown.

This sequence was found in a human donor who had recovered from COVID-19. The chain has TRBV28 and TRBJ1-1; 7 bases line up with TRBD1. Sample: CD4+ T cells from blood, cultured in vitro. The CDR3 nucleotides read TGTGCCAGCACGGGCCAGGGGGTCACTGAAGCTTTCTTT. This encodes CASTGQGVTEAFF.